The 10 T cell receptor beta chains listed next were all sequenced from one sample in a study of cytomegalovirus exposure and HLA in healthy donors. PCR used 60 Vbeta primers and 13 Jbeta primers. The method was immunoSEQ multiplex PCR; TCRdb's version includes in-frame clones alone and lacks a portion of them. Found here are approximately 110,000 clones, 70% to 80% of them singletons; the top ten hold around 5%. The material sequenced was PBMCs. The receptors originated from a female donor in good health and CMV-seropositive.

In its sample, this clone was seen a few times. The chain recombines TRBV18 with TRBJ1-1; 9 positions agree with TRBD1. With V trimmed by 4 bases and J by 5 bases, 8 bases remained unmatched. Germline V gene lookup returns CDR1 KGHSH and CDR2 LQKENI. CDR3 size: 15 residues. For the CDR3, the DNA is TGTGCCAGCTCACTTAGCGGGACAGGGAAAACTGAAGCTTTCTTT. It translates to CASSLSGTGKTEAFF.

V usage is TRBV27 and J usage is TRBJ2-2; 12 bases map to TRBD1. CDR3 length equals 17 residues. The V and J ends lost 2 bases and 6 bases, in that order; junction bases with no gene match: 7. Germline V lookup: CDR1 MNHEY, CDR2 SMNVEV (reference sequence). The CDR3 DNA reads as TGTGCCAGCAGTTTAATTTCGGGACAGGGGGCCGCCGGGGAGCTGTTTTTT. Protein: CASSLISGQGAAGELFF.

This clone occurred a few times. V usage is TRBV28 and J usage is TRBJ1-1, with D perhaps matching TRBD1 (6 bases). This CDR3 comprises 18 residues. Germline V CDR1 and CDR2: MDHEN, SYDVKM. V lost 5 bases to trimming and J lost 4 bases, with 26 bases between them. CDR3 residues: CASSPIPQGRLGATEAFF. The CDR3 coding sequence is TGTGCCAGCAGTCCAATACCACAGGGCCGACTGGGGGCCACTGAAGCTTTCTTT.

The CDR3 DNA reads as TGTGCCAGCAGATTACCGGGACTAGGGCATGAGCAGTTCTTC. Its translation: CASRLPGLGHEQFF. This chain uses TRBV28 with TRBJ2-1, with TRBD2 identical over 8 bases. The junction had 9 bases not matched to a gene; V was cut back by 6 bases and J by 8 bases. This CDR3 comprises 14 residues. CDR1 and CDR2 from the germline V gene are MDHEN and SYDVKM.

This clone turned up a few times. The rearrangement joins TRBV7-9 to TRBJ1-4; TRBD1 agrees at 8 bases. Germline CDR1 SEHNR, CDR2 FQNEAQ (reference sequence). The V and J ends lost 4 bases and 7 bases, in that order; junction bases with no gene match: 5. The CDR3 consists of 14 residues. Here the CDR3 reads CASSSDRVGEKLFF. CDR3 sequence (DNA): TGTGCCAGCAGCTCGGACAGGGTGGGTGAAAAACTGTTTTTT.

The CDR3 region has the DNA TGTGCCAGCAGTCCCAGCGGGGGCCTAGATACGCAGTATTTT. It specifies CASSPSGGLDTQYF. The V gene is TRBV6-5, the J gene TRBJ2-3, with 8 bases fitting TRBD2. The CDR3 runs to 14 residues. J was trimmed by 5 bases and V by 5 bases; bases with no gene match: 6. Germline CDR1 MNHEY, CDR2 SVGAGI.

This rearrangement joins TRBV2 to TRBJ2-7; no firm D call. The V and J ends lost 5 bases and 3 bases respectively, with 8 bases between them. The CDR3 covers 12 residues. Germline V gene sequence: CDR1 SNHLY, CDR2 FYNNEI. CDR3 sequence: CASSLEIYEQYF. The CDR3 bases are TGTGCCAGCAGTTTAGAGATCTACGAGCAGTACTTC.

Points on this clone: Without the conserved terminal phenylalanine or tryptophan, this CDR3 likely stems from a read error. The limits of the CDR3 on the DNA are not certain, so only TCRdb's listed CDR3 is given. The V gene is TRBV7-9, the J gene TRBJ1-1. Germline V gene sequence: CDR1 SEHNR, CDR2 FQNEAQ (reference sequence). Inclusive of both ends, the CDR3 amounts to 13 amino acids. CDR3 region: CASSLGSRGGLWI.

This chain links TRBV6-6 with TRBJ1-1; 7 bases match TRBD1. Germline loops: CDR1 MNHNY, CDR2 SVGAGI (reference sequence). Unmatched junction bases numbered 10, after V lost 6 bases and J lost 0 bases. The CDR3 loop spans 16 amino acids. The CDR3 is CASSPVTGSLNTEAFF. The CDR3 nucleotides read TGTGCCAGCAGCCCCGTGACAGGGTCTCTGAACACTGAAGCTTTCTTT.

The V gene is TRBV10-2, the J gene TRBJ1-1; a weak D match, TRBD1 (6 bases). The ends were cut back, 0 bases at V and 1 base at J, with 9 bases in the middle. There are 15 residues in the CDR3. Germline CDR1 and CDR2: WSHSY and SAAADI. DNA of the CDR3: TGCGCCAGCAGTGAGTCGACAGGCCGGAACACTGAAGCTTTCTTT. It yields the protein CASSESTGRNTEAFF.